The rows below give T cell receptor beta chains drawn from one sample of a study of T-cell memory formation after mild COVID-19. MiXCR was run by TCRdb on the 5' RACE reads, yielding one entry per CDR3 protein. The sample shows around 200,000 distinct CDR3 sequences, around 30% of them seen only once. Sequencing input: PBMCs or a T cell subset sorted from them (not recorded which). These receptors were collected from an adult woman who had mild COVID-19 (a few samples of this study predate the infection). Cell type and time point are not known. Each CDR3 is given with its conserved first and last residue. The order of the fields is V gene, J gene, D gene, clone size, CDR3 DNA, CDR3 protein. D genes are given only for firm matches. Not every row has a clone size; where given, it reads once, few, many or a size class.

>TRBV5-1|TRBJ2-2|.|few
TGCGCCAGCAGGGACGGAGGCAGGAACACCGGGGAGCTGTTTTTT
CASRDGGRNTGELFF
>TRBV5-1|TRBJ2-2|.|.
TGCGCCAGCAGCTTGGGGCCGACTGCAAACACCGGGGAGCTGTTTTTT
CASSLGPTANTGELFF
>TRBV4-1|TRBJ1-1|TRBD1|few
TGCGCCAGCAGCTCCCTAGGGGACAGGGTAATGAACACTGAAGCTTTCTTT
CASSSLGDRVMNTEAFF
>TRBV20-1|TRBJ1-4|.|.
TGCAGTGCCTTCGGGGCAGGGCCATCCGTGTTTTTT
CSAFGAGPSVFF
>TRBV11-2|TRBJ2-4|.|few
TGTGCCAGCAGCCCATTAGCCAAAAACATTCAGTACTTC
CASSPLAKNIQYF
>TRBV7-9|TRBJ1-1|.|.
TGTGCCAGCAGCATCGGGCTAAACACTGAAGCTTTCTTT
CASSIGLNTEAFF
>TRBV4-1|TRBJ1-6|.|.
TGCGCCAGCAGCCAAGACATGGGGTTTCCGTATAATTCACCCCTCCACTTT
CASSQDMGFPYNSPLHF
>TRBV9|TRBJ2-5|.|few
TGTGCCAGCAGCGCGTTTAAAGACAATCAAGAGACCCAGTACTTC
CASSAFKDNQETQYF
>TRBV5-6|TRBJ2-7|.|.
TGTGCCAGCAGCCCGGGCCCGACAGCCTACGAGCAGTACTTC
CASSPGPTAYEQYF
>TRBV10-3|TRBJ1-4|.|.
TGTGCCATCAGTGAGTCGATTACAGCTGAAAAACTGTTTTTT
CAISESITAEKLFF
>TRBV29-1|TRBJ2-3|TRBD2|.
TGCAGCGTCGAGACTAGCGGAGCCTTAGATACGCAGTATTTT
CSVETSGALDTQYF
>TRBV20-1|TRBJ2-1|.|.
TGCAGTGCGGACGTGGTGGATGAGCAGTTCTTC
CSADVVDEQFF
>TRBV5-6|TRBJ2-5|TRBD2|.
TGTGCCAGCAGCTTGCCGGGACTAGCGGTCCAAGAGACCCAGTACTTC
CASSLPGLAVQETQYF
>TRBV7-6|TRBJ2-2|.|.
TGTGCCAGCAGCTCGACCGGGAGTTTCACCGGGGAGCTGTTTTTT
CASSSTGSFTGELFF
>TRBV7-6|TRBJ1-1|.|few
TGTGCCAGCAGCTCTGGACACTTGAACACTGAAGCTTTCTTT
CASSSGHLNTEAFF
>TRBV24-1|TRBJ2-3|TRBD2|few
TGTGCCACCAGTGACACGGGACTAGCGGGGATAACAGATACGCAGTATTTT
CATSDTGLAGITDTQYF
>TRBV10-3|TRBJ1-5|.|few
TGTGCCATCAGGGACGGTAAGCAGCCCCAGCATTTT
CAIRDGKQPQHF
>TRBV7-9|TRBJ1-2|TRBD1|few
TGTGCCAGCAGCTCGTCGGACAGGGGCCGAAGTGGCTACACCTTC
CASSSSDRGRSGYTF
>TRBV5-1|TRBJ1-4|TRBD1|.
TGCGCCAGCAGCTTGGCCGGACAGGGTAAAAAACTGTTTTTT
CASSLAGQGKKLFF
>TRBV10-1|TRBJ2-7|TRBD1|.
TGCGCCAGCAGTGAGATGACAGGGTGCGCCGAGCAGTACTTC
CASSEMTGCAEQYF
>TRBV29-1|TRBJ2-7|TRBD1|few
TGCAGCGTCTACGGGACAGGGTCCTACGAGCAGTACTTC
CSVYGTGSYEQYF
>TRBV30|TRBJ2-7|.|few
TGTGCCTGGAGCGGCGGCCAAAACGAGCAGTACTTC
CAWSGGQNEQYF
>TRBV29-1|TRBJ2-3|.|.
TGCAGCGTTGATCGACAGAGACAACCCACAGATACGCAGTATTTT
CSVDRQRQPTDTQYF
>TRBV5-1|TRBJ2-7|TRBD1|.
TGCGCCAGCAGCTTGGCCGGGACAGGGTCCTACGAGCAGTACTTC
CASSLAGTGSYEQYF
>TRBV6-6|TRBJ1-3|TRBD1|few
TGTGCCAGCAGCACCGGACAGGTTGGAAACACCATATATTTT
CASSTGQVGNTIYF
>TRBV11-2|TRBJ1-1|.|few
TGTGCCAGCAGCTTAGTCCGACACACTGAAGCTTTCTTT
CASSLVRHTEAFF
>TRBV5-1|TRBJ2-7|.|.
TGCGCCAGCAGCTCGGGACCCCTAGACGAGCAGTACTTC
CASSSGPLDEQYF
>TRBV15|TRBJ1-1|TRBD1|.
TGTGCCACCAGCGAGGACAGGTCCTCGGACACTGAAGCTTTCTTT
CATSEDRSSDTEAFF
>TRBV5-6|TRBJ1-5|TRBD1|.
TGTGCCAGCAGTCGACAGGGTAATCGCAATCAGCCCCAGCATTTT
CASSRQGNRNQPQHF
>TRBV12-3/TRBV12-4|TRBJ2-7|TRBD1|.
TGTGCCAGCAGTACCGGACAGGGGGCATCCTACGAGCAGTACTTC
CASSTGQGASYEQYF
>TRBV5-6|TRBJ1-1|.|.
TGTGCCAGCAGCTTGGAGGGGAGGATGGACACTGAAGCTTTCTTT
CASSLEGRMDTEAFF
>TRBV6-1|TRBJ1-5|.|.
TGTGCCAGCAGTGTTCAAGGGGGTCAGCCCCAGCATTTT
CASSVQGGQPQHF
>TRBV19|TRBJ1-6|.|few
TGTGCCAGTAGGAAGTCGGCGTCCTATAATTCACCCCTCCACTTT
CASRKSASYNSPLHF
>TRBV5-8|TRBJ2-7|.|.
TGTGCCAGCAGCTTGGAGGGGGGAAAGCAGTACTTC
CASSLEGGKQYF
>TRBV6-1|TRBJ2-7|.|.
TGTGCCAGCAGTGTAAGGGGGGATAGGGAGCAGTACTTC
CASSVRGDREQYF